The 10 T cell receptor beta chains below come from one sample, sequenced in a study of T-cell memory formation after mild COVID-19. TCRdb re-called the 5' RACE reads through MiXCR, storing one row per CDR3 protein. The sample holds fewer than 500,000 distinct CDR3 sequences, roughly 25% seen once. Sequences were obtained from PBMCs or a T cell subset sorted from them (not recorded which). The receptors were gathered from an adult woman who had mild COVID-19 (a few samples of this study predate the infection). Cell type and time point are not known.

This chain joins TRBV7-9 and TRBJ2-3; no definite D call. Deletions cut 1 base from V and 7 bases from J, with 3 bases between. The CDR3 totals 11 residues. CDR1 and CDR2 (germline): SEHNR, FQNEAQ (reference sequence). The CDR3 reads CASSLDYTQYF. Written as DNA, the CDR3 is TGTGCCAGCAGCTTAGATTATACGCAGTATTTT.

This clonotype was seen only a few times. V gene TRBV23-1 combines with J gene TRBJ2-2; a weak D match, TRBD2 (5 bases). TRBV23-1 is noted as an ORF with a role that remains uncertain. This CDR3 region has 17 residues. With 3 bases removed from V and 4 bases from J, the gap between germline ends came to 18 bases. This CDR3 reads CASSQAFNREPTGELFF. For the CDR3, the DNA is TGCGCCAGCAGTCAGGCGTTCAACCGGGAACCCACCGGGGAGCTGTTTTTT.

This clonotype was counted a few times. The chain has TRBV5-6 and TRBJ2-2, with D maybe TRBD2 (6 bases). Deletions cut 4 bases from V and 6 bases from J, with 22 bases between. The CDR3 extends over 17 amino acids. The germline gives CDR1 SGHDT, CDR2 YYEEEE. The CDR3 nucleotides read TGTGCCAGCAGCCCACCCCCGGGTAGGAGGGAGCCCGGGGAGCTGTTTTTT. Amino acids: CASSPPPGRREPGELFF.

This clonotype has more than one count but fewer than ten. The chain combines TRBV5-1 with TRBJ2-2; the match to TRBD2 covers 7 bases. The CDR3 has 16 amino acids. V gave up 0 bases and J gave up 1 base; unmatched junction bases: 3. Germline V gives CDR1 SGHRS, CDR2 YFSETQ. For the CDR3, the DNA is TGCGCCAGCAGCTTGGAAAGCGGGGTGAACACCGGGGAGCTGTTTTTT. It specifies CASSLESGVNTGELFF.

CDR3 in amino acids: CASSYSGTASQPQHF. CDR3 in DNA: TGTGCCAGCAGCTACTCCGGGACAGCGTCCCAGCCCCAGCATTTT. V gene TRBV7-8 combines with J gene TRBJ1-5, with 7 bases aligning to TRBD1. V dropped 4 bases and J dropped 7; count of bases not matched to a gene: 10. In germline, CDR1 is SGHVS, CDR2 FQNEAQ. The CDR3 has 15 residues.

Only a few counts were recorded for this clonotype. The chain carries TRBV7-2 and TRBJ2-3, with D hard to call. Trimming took 2 bases from V and 6 from J, leaving 15 bases between them. Germline-derived CDR1 and CDR2 are SGHTA and FQGNSA. CDR3 length equals 15 residues. The CDR3 bases are TGTGCCAGCAGCTTAACTCTGGTGGATGCGGATACGCAGTATTTT. It specifies CASSLTLVDADTQYF.

This clonotype was found once. The chain uses TRBV6-5 and TRBJ2-3, with TRBD2 identical over 9 bases. V lost 7 bases and J lost 5; bases outside the gene matches: 10. The length of the CDR3 is 15 residues. The germline V gene has CDR1 MNHEY and CDR2 SVGAGI. CDR3 sequence: CASKASSGVGDTQYF. Written as DNA, the CDR3 is TGTGCCAGCAAAGCTTCTAGCGGGGTGGGAGATACGCAGTATTTT.

This clonotype has ten or more counts. The chain couples TRBV7-9 to TRBJ2-3; either TRBD1 or TRBD2 may supply D (5 bases each). Trimming took 1 base from V and 2 from J, leaving 7 bases between them. Germline V gives CDR1 SEHNR, CDR2 FQNEAQ (reference sequence). The CDR3 sequence is 14 residues long. The CDR3 bases are TGTGCCAGCAGCTTAGGAGGGGACACAGATACGCAGTATTTT. Translation gives CASSLGGDTDTQYF. The full variable domain, rest sourced from reference TRBV7-9 and TRBJ2-3, is DTGVSQNPRHKITKRGQNVTFRCDPISEHNRLYWYRQTLGQGPEFLTYFQNEAQLEKSRLLSDRFSAERPKGSFSTLEIQRTEQGDSAMYLCASSLGGDTDTQYFGPGTRLTVL.

This clonotype turned up a few times. The rearrangement uses TRBV19 and TRBJ2-7; D remains ambiguous. Trimming removed 5 bases from V and 3 bases from J, with 11 bases in between. Germline assignment: CDR1 LNHDA and CDR2 SQIVND (reference sequence). This CDR3 contains 13 residues. Here the CDR3 DNA reads TGTGCCAGTAGTCCCCCACTTGGCTACGAGCAGTACTTC. It specifies CASSPPLGYEQYF.

This clonotype occurred a few times. The chain joins TRBV5-1 to TRBJ1-1, with TRBD1 matching 12 bases. The V and J ends lost 0 bases and 4 bases, in that order; junction bases with no gene match: 13. The germline V gene encodes CDR1 SGHRS and CDR2 YFSETQ. The CDR3 spans 19 residues. CDR3 in amino acids: CASSLGLSGTGGAGTEAFF. CDR3 coding DNA: TGCGCCAGCAGCTTGGGGCTATCCGGGACAGGGGGCGCGGGCACTGAAGCTTTCTTT.